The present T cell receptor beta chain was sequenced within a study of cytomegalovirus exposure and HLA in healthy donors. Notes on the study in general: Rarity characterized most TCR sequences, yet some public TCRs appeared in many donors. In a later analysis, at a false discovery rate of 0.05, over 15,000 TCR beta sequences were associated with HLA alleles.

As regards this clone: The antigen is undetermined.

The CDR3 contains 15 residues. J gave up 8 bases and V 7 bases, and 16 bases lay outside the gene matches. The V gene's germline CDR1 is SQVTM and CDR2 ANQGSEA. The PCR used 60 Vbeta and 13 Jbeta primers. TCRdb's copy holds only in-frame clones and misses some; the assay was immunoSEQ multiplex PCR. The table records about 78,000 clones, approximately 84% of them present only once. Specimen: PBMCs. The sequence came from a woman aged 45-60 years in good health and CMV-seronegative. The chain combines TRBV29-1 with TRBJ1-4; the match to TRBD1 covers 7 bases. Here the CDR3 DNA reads TGCAGCGCAGAGGACCCAGGAGGGGGCGACGAAAAACTGTTTTTT. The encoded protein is CSAEDPGGGDEKLFF.